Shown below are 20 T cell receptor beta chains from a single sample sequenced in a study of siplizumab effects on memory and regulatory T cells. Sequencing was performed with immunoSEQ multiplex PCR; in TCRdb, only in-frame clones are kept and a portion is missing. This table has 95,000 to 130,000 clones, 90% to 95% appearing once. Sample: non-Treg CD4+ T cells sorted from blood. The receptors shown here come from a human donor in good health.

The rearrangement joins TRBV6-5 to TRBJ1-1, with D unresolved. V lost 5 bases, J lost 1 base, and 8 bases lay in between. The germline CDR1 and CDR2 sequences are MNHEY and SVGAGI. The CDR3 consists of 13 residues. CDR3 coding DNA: TGTGCCAGCAGTGCTCTTTCGAACACTGAAGCTTTCTTT. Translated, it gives CASSALSNTEAFF.

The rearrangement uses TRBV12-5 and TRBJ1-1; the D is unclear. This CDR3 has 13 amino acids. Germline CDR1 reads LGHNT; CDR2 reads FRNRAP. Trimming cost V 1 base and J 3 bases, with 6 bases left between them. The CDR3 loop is CASGLGRHTEAFF. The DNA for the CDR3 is TGTGCTAGTGGTTTGGGACGGCACACTGAAGCTTTCTTT. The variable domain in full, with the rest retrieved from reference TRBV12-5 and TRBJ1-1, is DARVTQTPRHKVTEMGQEVTMRCQPILGHNTVFWYRQTMMQGLELLAYFRNRAPLDDSGMPKDRFSAEMPDATLATLKIQPSEPRDSAVYFCASGLGRHTEAFFGQGTRLTVV.

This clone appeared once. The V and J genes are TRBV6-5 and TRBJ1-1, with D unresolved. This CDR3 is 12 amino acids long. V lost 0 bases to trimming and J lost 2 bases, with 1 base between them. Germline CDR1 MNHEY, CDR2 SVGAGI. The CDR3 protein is CASSYSNTEAFF. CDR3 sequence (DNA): TGTGCCAGCAGTTACTCAAACACTGAAGCTTTCTTT.

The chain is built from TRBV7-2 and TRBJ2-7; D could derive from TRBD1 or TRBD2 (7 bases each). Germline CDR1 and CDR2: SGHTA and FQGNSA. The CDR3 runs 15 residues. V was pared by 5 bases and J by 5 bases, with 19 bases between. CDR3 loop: CASSQWDRGGDEQYF. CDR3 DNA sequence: TGTGCCAGCAGCCAGTGGGACAGAGGGGGGGACGAGCAGTACTTC. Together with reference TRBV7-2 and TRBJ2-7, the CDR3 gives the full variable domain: GAGVSQSPSNKVTEKGKDVELRCDPISGHTALYWYRQSLGQGLEFLIYFQGNSAPDKSGLPSDRFSAERTGGSVSTLTIQRTQQEDSAVYLCASSQWDRGGDEQYFGPGTRLTVT.

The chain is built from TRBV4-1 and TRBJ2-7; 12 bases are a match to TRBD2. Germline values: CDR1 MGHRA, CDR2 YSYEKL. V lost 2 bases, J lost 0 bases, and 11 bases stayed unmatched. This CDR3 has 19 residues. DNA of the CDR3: TGCGCCAGCAGCCAATTAACTAGCGGGAGGCGTTCCCTCTCCTACGAGCAGTACTTC. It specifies CASSQLTSGRRSLSYEQYF.

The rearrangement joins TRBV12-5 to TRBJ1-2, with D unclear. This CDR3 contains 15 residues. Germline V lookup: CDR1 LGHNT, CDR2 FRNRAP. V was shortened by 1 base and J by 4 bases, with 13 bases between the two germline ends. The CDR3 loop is CASGLGGGLSYGYTF. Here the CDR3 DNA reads TGTGCTAGTGGTTTGGGGGGTGGACTCTCCTATGGCTACACCTTC.

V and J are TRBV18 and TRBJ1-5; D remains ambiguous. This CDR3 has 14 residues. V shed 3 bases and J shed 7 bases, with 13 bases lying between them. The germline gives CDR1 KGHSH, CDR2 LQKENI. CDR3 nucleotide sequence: TGTGCCAGCTCACCTTCCCAGGTCGTGCAGCCCCAGCATTTT. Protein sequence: CASSPSQVVQPQHF.

CDR3 sequence: CASSLEGVRYGYTF. The CDR3, as DNA: TGTGCCAGCAGCTTGGAGGGGGTGAGGTATGGCTACACCTTC. The chain is built from TRBV5-4 and TRBJ1-2; D perhaps matches TRBD1 (6 bases). The V and J ends lost 0 bases and 5 bases respectively, with 11 bases between them. This CDR3 has 14 amino acids. Germline CDR1 is SGHNT and CDR2 is YYREEE (reference sequence).

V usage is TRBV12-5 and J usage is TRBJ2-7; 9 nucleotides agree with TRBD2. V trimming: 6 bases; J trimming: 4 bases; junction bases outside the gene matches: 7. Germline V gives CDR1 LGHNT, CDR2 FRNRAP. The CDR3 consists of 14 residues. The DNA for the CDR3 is TGTGCTAGTGGGCCGGCTAGCGGGGCTTACGAGCAGTACTTC. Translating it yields CASGPASGAYEQYF.

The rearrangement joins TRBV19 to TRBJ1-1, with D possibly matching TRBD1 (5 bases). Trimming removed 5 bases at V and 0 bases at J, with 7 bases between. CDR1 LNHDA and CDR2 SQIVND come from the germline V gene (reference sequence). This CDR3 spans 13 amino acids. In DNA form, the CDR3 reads TGTGCCAGTAGTGACAGACTGAACACTGAAGCTTTCTTT. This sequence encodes CASSDRLNTEAFF.

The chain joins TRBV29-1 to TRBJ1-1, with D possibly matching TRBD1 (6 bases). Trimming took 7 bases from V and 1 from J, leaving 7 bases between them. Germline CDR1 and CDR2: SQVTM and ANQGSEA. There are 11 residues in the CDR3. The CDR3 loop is CSAQGNTEAFF. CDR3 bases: TGCAGCGCACAGGGGAACACTGAAGCTTTCTTT.

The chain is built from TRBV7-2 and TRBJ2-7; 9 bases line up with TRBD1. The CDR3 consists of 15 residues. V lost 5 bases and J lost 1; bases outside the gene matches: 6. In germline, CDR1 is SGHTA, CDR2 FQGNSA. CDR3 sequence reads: CASSPGQGRSYEQYF. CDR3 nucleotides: TGTGCCAGCAGCCCGGGACAGGGTAGATCCTACGAGCAGTACTTC.

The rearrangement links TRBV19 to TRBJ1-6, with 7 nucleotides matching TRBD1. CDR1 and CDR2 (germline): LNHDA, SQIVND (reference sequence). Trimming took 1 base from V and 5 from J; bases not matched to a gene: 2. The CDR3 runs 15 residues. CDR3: CASSIADRDNSPLHF. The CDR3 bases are TGTGCCAGTAGTATAGCTGACAGGGATAATTCACCCCTCCACTTT.

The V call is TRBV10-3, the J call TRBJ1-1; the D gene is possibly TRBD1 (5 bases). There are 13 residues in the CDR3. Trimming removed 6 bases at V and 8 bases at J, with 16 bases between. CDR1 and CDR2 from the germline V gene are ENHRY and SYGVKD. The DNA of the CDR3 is TGTGCCATCAGCGATACCGCGGACAACGAAGCTTTCTTT. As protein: CAISDTADNEAFF.

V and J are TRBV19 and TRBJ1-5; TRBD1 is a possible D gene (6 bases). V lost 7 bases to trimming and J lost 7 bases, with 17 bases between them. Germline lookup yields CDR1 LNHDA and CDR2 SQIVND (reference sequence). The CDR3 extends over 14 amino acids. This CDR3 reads CASKQVTGGQPQHF. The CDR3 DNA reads TGTGCCAGTAAACAGGTGACGGGGGGCCAGCCCCAGCATTTT.

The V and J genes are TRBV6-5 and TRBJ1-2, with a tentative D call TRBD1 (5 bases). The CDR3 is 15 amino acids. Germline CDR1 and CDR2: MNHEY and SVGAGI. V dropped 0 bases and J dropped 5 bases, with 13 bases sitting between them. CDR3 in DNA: TGTGCCAGCAGTTACTCGCAGGGACGAAAGTATGGCTACACCTTC. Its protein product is CASSYSQGRKYGYTF.

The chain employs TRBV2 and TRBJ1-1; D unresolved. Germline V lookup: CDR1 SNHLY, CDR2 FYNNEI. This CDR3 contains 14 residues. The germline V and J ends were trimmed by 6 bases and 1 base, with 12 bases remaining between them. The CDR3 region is CASREGVKNTEAFF. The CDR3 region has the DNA TGTGCCAGCAGAGAGGGTGTGAAGAACACTGAAGCTTTCTTT.

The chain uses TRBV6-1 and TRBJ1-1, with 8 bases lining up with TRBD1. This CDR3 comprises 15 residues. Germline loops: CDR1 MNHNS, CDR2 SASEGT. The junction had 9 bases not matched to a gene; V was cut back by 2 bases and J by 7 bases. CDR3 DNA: TGTGCCAGCAGTGAAAGTGGACAGGGAGCCGATGAAGCTTTCTTT. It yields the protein CASSESGQGADEAFF.

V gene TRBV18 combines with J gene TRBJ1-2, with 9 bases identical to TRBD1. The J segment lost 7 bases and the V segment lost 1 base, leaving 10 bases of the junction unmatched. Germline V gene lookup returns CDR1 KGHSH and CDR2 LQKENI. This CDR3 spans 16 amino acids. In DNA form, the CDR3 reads TGTGCCAGCTCACCACGAGATGGACAGGGGAAGGGTGGCTACACCTTC. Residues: CASSPRDGQGKGGYTF.

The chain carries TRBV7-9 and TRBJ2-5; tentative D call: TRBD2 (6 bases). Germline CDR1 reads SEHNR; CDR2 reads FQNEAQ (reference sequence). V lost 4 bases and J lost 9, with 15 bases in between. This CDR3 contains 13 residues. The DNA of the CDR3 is TGTGCCAGCAGCTCGGAGCGGGTGTCGGCCCAGTACTTC. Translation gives CASSSERVSAQYF.